Each of the 19 T cell receptor beta chains below was sequenced from the same sample in a study of CXCR3-negative and CXCR3-positive naive CD8 T cells. UMI-labeled 5' RACE TRB cDNA libraries were prepared from the cells. One entry per CDR3 protein, without DNA, is what TCRdb gives after re-calling the 5' RACE reads. This table holds 70,000 to 100,000 distinct CDR3 sequences. The sample was naive CXCR3- CD8+ T cells from blood. The subset denotes: CD45RO-CCR7+CD27+CD95- naive CD8+ T cells lacking CXCR3 (TNR3-). These receptors originate from a human donor in good health. Some clones in this sample may be carry-over from other donors' samples.

V and J are TRBV20-1 and TRBJ2-5. The CDR3 is made up of 15 amino acids. Germline V gene data show CDR1 as DFQATT and CDR2 as SNEGSKA (reference sequence). Here the CDR3 reads CSASQAGSSQETQYF.

The chain carries TRBV11-2 and TRBJ2-3; the D call from TCRdb, TRBD1, cannot be confirmed without DNA. The V gene's germline CDR1 is SGHAT and CDR2 FQNNGV. CDR3 size: 17 residues. The CDR3 loop reads CASSLGHRSPSTDTQYF.

CDR3 in amino acids: CSAPGGVIYNEQFF. The chain couples TRBV20-1 to TRBJ2-1; TCRdb's D gene call, TRBD1, goes unchecked for lack of DNA. This CDR3 has 14 residues. CDR1 DFQATT and CDR2 SNEGSKA come from the germline V gene (reference sequence).

The rearrangement uses TRBV2 and TRBJ2-1; TCRdb gives TRBD2 as the D gene, but with no DNA this cannot be confirmed. CDR1 and CDR2 from the germline V gene are SNHLY and FYNNEI. The CDR3 sequence is 18 residues long. This CDR3 reads CASSENPGLADYTNEQFF.

The V and J genes are TRBV13 and TRBJ1-1; TCRdb names TRBD1, which stays unverified in the absence of DNA. This CDR3 region has 12 residues. Germline V gene sequence: CDR1 PRHDT, CDR2 FYEKMQ (reference sequence). The CDR3 reads CASSPGHTEAFF.

J is TRBJ1-1 and V is TRBV2; without DNA, the TCRdb call of TRBD1 cannot be checked. Germline V gene data show CDR1 as SNHLY and CDR2 as FYNNEI. CDR3 length: 16 residues. Here the CDR3 reads CASSDAGGTMNTEAFF.

This chain uses TRBV21-1 with TRBJ2-2. TRBV21-1 is reported as a pseudogene. The CDR3 spans 17 residues. Here the CDR3 reads CASSKQWCQDFPWELFF.

The chain carries TRBV7-3 and TRBJ2-1; TCRdb indicates TRBD2, and absent DNA this call remains unverified. Per germline, CDR1 SGHTA and CDR2 FQGTGA. The CDR3 extends over 16 amino acids. CDR3: CASSLLAGGMNNEQFF.

The chain has TRBV12-3 or TRBV12-4 and TRBJ2-3. This CDR3 is built from 14 residues. CDR3 sequence: CASRVSGTTDTQYF.

The genes are TRBV7-2 and TRBJ2-7. Germline CDR1 reads SGHTA; CDR2 reads FQGNSA. The CDR3 runs 13 residues. This chain's CDR3 is CASSTGRSYEQYF.

CDR3 region: CSVLPSPIKGDTQYF. This sequence joins TRBV29-1 and TRBJ2-3; TCRdb reports TRBD2, a call that lacks DNA to check it against. CDR3 length: 15 amino acids. CDR1 and CDR2 from the germline V gene are SQVTM and ANQGSEA.

The genes are TRBV6-6 and TRBJ1-3. CDR1 MNHNY and CDR2 SVGAGI come from the germline V gene (reference sequence). The CDR3 spans 17 residues. CDR3 loop: CASSLTLKDQSGNTIYF.

V is TRBV7-9 and J is TRBJ2-5. The CDR3 extends over 14 amino acids. In germline, CDR1 is SEHNR, CDR2 FQNEAQ (reference sequence). The CDR3 sequence is CASSFSTQQETQYF.

This chain joins TRBV7-9 and TRBJ1-1; without DNA, the TCRdb call of TRBD1 cannot be checked. The CDR3 has 16 residues. Germline CDR1 SEHNR, CDR2 FQNEAQ (reference sequence). CDR3: CASSLGAGEPGTEAFF. Full variable domain (outside the CDR3, taken from reference TRBV7-9 and TRBJ1-1): DTGVSQNPRHKITKRGQNVTFRCDPISEHNRLYWYRQTLGQGPEFLTYFQNEAQLEKSRLLSDRFSAERPKGSFSTLEIQRTEQGDSAMYLCASSLGAGEPGTEAFFGQGTRLTVV.

J is TRBJ2-1 and V is TRBV6-2 or TRBV6-3. This CDR3 comprises 14 residues. In germline, CDR1 is MNHEY, CDR2 SVGEGT. The CDR3 loop is CASRPIADINEQFF.

The chain couples TRBV9 to TRBJ2-3; TCRdb lists TRBD2, though no DNA is available to test this call. Per the germline V gene, CDR1 is SGDLS and CDR2 is YYNGEE. There are 16 residues in the CDR3. CDR3 amino acids: CASSAPGTTTTDTQYF. Full variable domain (rest looked up from reference TRBV9 and TRBJ2-3): DSGVTQTPKHLITATGQRVTLRCSPRSGDLSVYWYQQSLDQGLQFLIQYYNGEERAKGNILERFSAQQFPDLHSELNLSSLELGDSALYFCASSAPGTTTTDTQYFGPGTRLTVL.

The CDR3 protein is CASASGMSNEQFF. V gene TRBV5-1 combines with J gene TRBJ2-1; TCRdb's D gene call, TRBD2, goes unchecked for lack of DNA. From germline, CDR1 is SGHRS and CDR2 YFSETQ. The CDR3 loop spans 13 amino acids.

This chain uses TRBV20-1 with TRBJ2-3. Germline CDR1 reads DFQATT; CDR2 reads SNEGSKA (reference sequence). This CDR3 comprises 14 residues. The CDR3 loop is CSARDLWGTDTQYF.

This rearrangement joins TRBV9 to TRBJ2-7; TCRdb gives TRBD2 as the D gene, but with no DNA this cannot be confirmed. The CDR3 loop spans 13 amino acids. The germline V gene has CDR1 SGDLS and CDR2 YYNGEE. CDR3 loop: CASSDGLAYEQYF.